The entry below describes one TCR beta chain. These data originate in a study of blood T cell repertoires in COVID-19. Across the whole study: In each case, the material was cDNA or gDNA derived from T cells, B-cell-depleted T cells, or PBMCs.

The junction had 5 bases not matched to a gene; V was cut back by 3 bases and J by 0 bases. The CDR3 extends over 16 amino acids. Germline CDR1 SGHVS, CDR2 FQNEAQ. The table came from immunoSEQ multiplex PCR; TCRdb's copy has only in-frame clones and leaves some out. The table shows 210,000 or so clones, with around 90% occurring only once. The sample was PBMCs or T cells enriched from blood (not recorded which). The sequence came from a woman in her thirties who had been exposed to COVID-19. The chain has TRBV7-8 and TRBJ1-5, with TRBD1 identical over 7 bases. CDR3 sequence (DNA): TGTGCCAGCAGCTTCGGACAGGCAAATAGCAATCAGCCCCAGCATTTT. It encodes CASSFGQANSNQPQHF.